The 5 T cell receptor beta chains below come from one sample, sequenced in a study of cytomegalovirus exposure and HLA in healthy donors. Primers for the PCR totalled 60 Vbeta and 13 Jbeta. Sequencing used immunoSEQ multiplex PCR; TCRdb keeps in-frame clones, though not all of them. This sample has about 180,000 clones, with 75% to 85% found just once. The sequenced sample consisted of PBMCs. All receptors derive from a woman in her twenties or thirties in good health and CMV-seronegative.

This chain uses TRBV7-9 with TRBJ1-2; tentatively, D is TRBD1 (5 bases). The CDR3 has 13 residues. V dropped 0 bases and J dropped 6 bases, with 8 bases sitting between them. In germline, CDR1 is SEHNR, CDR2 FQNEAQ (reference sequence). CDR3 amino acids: CASSLAGGDGYTF. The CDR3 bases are TGTGCCAGCAGCTTAGCAGGAGGGGATGGCTACACCTTC.

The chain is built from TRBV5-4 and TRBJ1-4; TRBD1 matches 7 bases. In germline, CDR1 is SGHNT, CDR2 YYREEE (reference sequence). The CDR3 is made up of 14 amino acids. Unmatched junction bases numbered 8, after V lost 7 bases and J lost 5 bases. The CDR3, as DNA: TGTGCCAGCGGAACGGACAGGAGCAATGAAAAACTGTTTTTT. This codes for CASGTDRSNEKLFF. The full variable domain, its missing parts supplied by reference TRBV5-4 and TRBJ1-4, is ETGVTQSPTHLIKTRGQQVTLRCSSQSGHNTVSWYQQALGQGPQFIFQYYREEENGRGNFPPRFSGLQFPNYSSELNVNALELDDSALYLCASGTDRSNEKLFFGSGTQLSVL.

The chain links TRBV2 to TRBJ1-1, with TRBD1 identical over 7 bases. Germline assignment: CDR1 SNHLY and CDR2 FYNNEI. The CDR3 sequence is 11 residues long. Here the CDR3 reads CAQGLNTEAFF. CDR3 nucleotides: TGTGCACAGGGGTTGAACACTGAAGCTTTCTTT.

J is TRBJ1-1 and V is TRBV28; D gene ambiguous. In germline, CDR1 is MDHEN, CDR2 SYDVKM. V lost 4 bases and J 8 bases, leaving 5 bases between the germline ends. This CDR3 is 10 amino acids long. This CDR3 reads CASSSMEAFF. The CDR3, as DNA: TGTGCCAGCAGTTCCATGGAAGCTTTCTTT.

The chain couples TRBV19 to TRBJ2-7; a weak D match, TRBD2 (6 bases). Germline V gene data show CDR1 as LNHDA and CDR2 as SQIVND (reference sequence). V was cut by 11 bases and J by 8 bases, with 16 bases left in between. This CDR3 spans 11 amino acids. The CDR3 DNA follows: TGTGCCGCGGGACCGATTTCGCAGCAGTACTTC. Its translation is CAAGPISQQYF.